This record looks at one T cell receptor (beta chain) sequence and its context. Its antigen remains unidentified. Germline lookup yields CDR1 SGHTA and CDR2 FQGNSA. V lost 5 bases and J lost 0, with 14 bases in between. The CDR3 has 16 residues. The data stem from a study of T-cell reconstitution after alpha-beta-depleted transplantation in children. Study results and limitations: At one year after transplant, newly produced T cells mostly accounted for T-cell counts and diversity. Recipient T cells and thymic progenitors that survived were the source of the high TCRbeta diversity seen at day 60 in some patients. The origin of alpha-beta T cells about two months after transplant was reportedly several hundred expanded graft clones.

Researchers prepared the TCRbeta library using unique molecular identifiers, the study reports. TCRdb reprocessed the PCR reads with MiXCR, giving one entry per CDR3 protein. The sample carries about 200,000 distinct CDR3 sequences, roughly 8.1% recorded once. The specimen comprised PBMCs, mostly from graft donor cells, sampled 360 days after TCRalphabeta/CD19-depleted stem cell transplant. The chain uses TRBV7-2 and TRBJ1-3; D is perhaps TRBD1 (6 bases). This sequence was found in a male patient between 2 and 10 years old who had a stem cell transplant for acute myeloid leukemia, so the T cells may come from the graft donor. CDR3 sequence: CASSGGRGDSGNTIYF. The DNA for the CDR3 is TGTGCCAGCAGCGGTGGGAGGGGGGACTCTGGAAACACCATATATTTT. Looking up the rest from reference TRBV7-2 and TRBJ1-3 gives the full variable domain: GAGVSQSPSNKVTEKGKDVELRCDPISGHTALYWYRQSLGQGLEFLIYFQGNSAPDKSGLPSDRFSAERTGGSVSTLTIQRTQQEDSAVYLCASSGGRGDSGNTIYFGEGSWLTVV.